These T cell receptor beta chains were read from a single sample in a study of STAT5B mutations in CD4+ large granular lymphocyte leukemia. Sequencing used immunoSEQ multiplex PCR; TCRdb keeps in-frame clones, though not all of them. Of roughly 30,000 clones detected, roughly 74% appear once; the ten largest clones hold roughly 1%. Sample: CD4+ T cells from blood buffy coats. Source of these receptors: a human donor in good health. Each CDR3 is given with its conserved first and last residue. The D gene is left open where the match is weak. Where a row states a size, it is once, few, many or the class of an expanded clone; other rows omit it.

CDR3aa,CDR3nt,j_gene,abundance,v_gene,d_gene
CASSADISNQPQHF,TGTGCCAGCAGCGCCGACATTAGCAATCAGCCCCAGCATTTT,TRBJ1-5,few,TRBV7-9,.
CASRSERGGVYGYTF,TGTGCCAGCAGGTCCGAAAGGGGGGGGGTATATGGCTACACCTTC,TRBJ1-2,.,TRBV6-1,.
CASKGTGNNSPLHF,TGTGCCAGCAAAGGGACAGGGAACAATTCACCCCTCCACTTT,TRBJ1-6,.,TRBV27,TRBD1
CAWSHAGNTEAFF,TGTGCCTGGAGCCACGCGGGGAACACTGAAGCTTTCTTT,TRBJ1-1,.,TRBV30,.
CASSQDYGPGELFF,TGTGCCAGCAGCCAAGATTATGGTCCCGGGGAGCTGTTTTTT,TRBJ2-2,few,TRBV4-2,.
CASRFSPSDYTGELFF,TGTGCCAGTAGATTCTCCCCCTCGGACTACACCGGGGAGCTGTTTTTT,TRBJ2-2,.,TRBV19,.
CASSSTGSNQPQHF,TGTGCCAGCAGCTCTACAGGGAGTAATCAGCCCCAGCATTTT,TRBJ1-5,once,TRBV7-2,.
CASSRQGANFGEKLFF,TGTGCCAGCAGCCGACAGGGGGCGAATTTTGGTGAAAAACTGTTTTTT,TRBJ1-4,.,TRBV9,TRBD1
CASSPMALSGNTIYF,TGTGCCAGCAGCCCTATGGCCCTCTCTGGAAACACCATATATTTT,TRBJ1-3,.,TRBV7-8,.
CASSLATGPPDGYTF,TGTGCCAGCAGCTTGGCGACAGGACCCCCCGATGGCTACACCTTC,TRBJ1-2,.,TRBV5-8,.